The TCR beta chain under discussion was sequenced for a study of blood T cells in healthy people across ages. Study-wide results and limits: As naive T cell percentage varied, TCR beta diversity correlated strongly with it. More naive CD4+ cells and higher diversity marked long-lived donors relative to aged donors. Estimated diversity that came from one million T cells was considered an underestimate.

J gave up 8 bases and V 1 base, and 4 bases lay outside the gene matches. Germline lookup yields CDR1 LGHNA and CDR2 YNFKEQ. The CDR3 has 16 amino acids. Then a second PCR, running about 7 to 11 cycles, was carried out with a sample-barcoded 5' primer and a J-beta primer mix. TCRdb reanalysed the 5' RACE reads using MiXCR and keeps one entry per CDR3 protein. The sample records around 800,000 distinct CDR3 sequences, approximately 53% being singletons. This clonotype was seen only a few times. Its specificity is unknown. The TCR sequence derives from a man aged 80 or over in good health. Sequencing was performed on blood. The rearrangement joins TRBV4-2 to TRBJ2-1; 14 positions agree with TRBD2. The DNA of the CDR3 is TGTGCCAGCAGCCAAGGAGGACTAGCGGGAGGTCATGAGCAGTTCTTC. It encodes CASSQGGLAGGHEQFF.